This is a list of T cell receptor beta chains from one sample in a study of T cells after yellow fever vaccination. Each CDR3 protein gets one entry after TCRdb re-called the 5' RACE reads with MiXCR. This table holds 90,000 to 150,000 distinct CDR3 sequences, 7.2% found once. Here the sequenced sample was CD4+ T cells sorted from PBMCs, taken 35 to 50 days after the first yellow fever vaccination. The receptors derive from a man aged 18 to 35 who received the YFV17D yellow fever vaccine. Both conserved end residues are part of each CDR3.

j_call	v_call	cdr3_aa
TRBJ2-5	TRBV12-3/TRBV12-4	CASSSQAGGLETQYF
TRBJ1-3	TRBV2	CASSFDALPGNTIYF
TRBJ2-3	TRBV19	CASSIPSRGDTQYF
TRBJ2-3	TRBV4-3	CASSQGGLADTDTQYF
TRBJ1-2	TRBV20-1	CSARDSRYLHGYTF
TRBJ1-4	TRBV4-2	CASSQGGKEKLFF
TRBJ2-3	TRBV6-1	CASRASGTTDTQYF
TRBJ2-3	TRBV20-1	CSARNDGAGNTDTQYF
TRBJ1-2	TRBV19	CASRRALTGDYGYTF
TRBJ1-2	TRBV7-9	CASSLGGGTDNGYTF
TRBJ2-1	TRBV7-3	CASSPQGGEQFF
TRBJ2-3	TRBV20-1	CSLRGRSSGITDTQYF
TRBJ1-1	TRBV19	CASSDRQNTEAFF
TRBJ2-7	TRBV12-3/TRBV12-4	CASSLREAYEQYF
TRBJ2-5	TRBV6-2/TRBV6-3	CASSYGTDQETQYF
TRBJ1-5	TRBV12-3/TRBV12-4	CASSFRGGNQPQHF
TRBJ2-3	TRBV12-3/TRBV12-4	CASSTRGSGGDTQYF
TRBJ2-3	TRBV6-1	CASPGGGSPSTDTQYF
TRBJ1-2	TRBV20-1	CSAPESGYGYTF
TRBJ1-2	TRBV5-4	CASSLAGDGYTF
TRBJ2-7	TRBV5-1	CASSLAATYEQYF
TRBJ1-6	TRBV18	CASSPPGQNGPLHF
TRBJ1-4	TRBV20-1	CSATGQTNEKLFF
TRBJ2-3	TRBV14	CASSQVISGGRTDTQYF
TRBJ2-3	TRBV18	CASSWKPEDTQYF
TRBJ1-5	TRBV4-1	CASRPYRDSNQPQHF
TRBJ2-1	TRBV7-3	CASSLGRGGVSDEQFF
TRBJ2-2	TRBV5-1	CASKRGELTGELFF
TRBJ1-6	TRBV6-5	CGKIAGIYNSPLHF
TRBJ2-5	TRBV12-3/TRBV12-4	CASNVAGAGTQYF
TRBJ2-3	TRBV25-1	CASRSGQAGDTQYF
TRBJ2-5	TRBV18	CASSPMGYQETQYF
TRBJ1-6	TRBV7-9	CASSLDFGGLNNSPLHF
TRBJ1-5	TRBV7-2	CASSPGGGGDQPQHF
TRBJ2-7	TRBV5-1	CASSRDSYEQYF
TRBJ2-2	TRBV7-8	CASSSNGFPGELFF
TRBJ2-3	TRBV15	CATSTGTSGGVTQYF